A selection of T cell receptor beta chains follows, all from one sample in a study of OX40 agonist ivuxolimab in advanced cancers. The method was immunoSEQ multiplex PCR; TCRdb's version includes in-frame clones alone and lacks a portion of them. Here the sample spans roughly 15,000 clones, 93% being singletons. The specimen comprised CD4+ or CD8+ T cells sorted from blood, sampled in a trial of the OX40 agonist ivuxolimab. The receptors shown here come from an adult with an advanced solid tumor such as melanoma, head and neck, liver or kidney cancer. Each CDR3 is given with its conserved first and last residue. A D gene is named only where the DNA matches it firmly. A row's size may be missing; if present it is once, few, many or a size class.

>TRBJ2-1|TRBD2|.|TRBV6-5
TGTGCCAGCGGGGCGGGAGGGCGGTATGAGCAGTTCTTC
CASGAGGRYEQFF
>TRBJ2-6|.|.|TRBV29-1
TGCAGCCACCTGGAGGGAAGCCCTGGGGCCAACGTCCTGACTTTC
CSHLEGSPGANVLTF
>TRBJ2-1|.|.|TRBV21-1
TGTGCCAGCAGCAAAGCGCGGAGGACTAGCGGGAGATCTAGCAATGAGCAGTTCTTC
CASSKARRTSGRSSNEQFF
>TRBJ1-5|.|.|TRBV18
TGTGCCAGCTCACCACCGGGGGGGAATCAGCCCCAGCATTTT
CASSPPGGNQPQHF
>TRBJ2-3|.|.|TRBV10-3
TGTGCCATCGGGAGGCGGGGTGGCACAGATACGCAGTATTTT
CAIGRRGGTDTQYF
>TRBJ1-5|.|.|TRBV11-2
TGTGCCAGCAGCCCCCGGGACGCTAGCAATCAGCCCCAGCATTTT
CASSPRDASNQPQHF
>TRBJ2-1|.|.|TRBV2
TGTGCCAGCGAAGACCTGCATATCTCCTACAATGAGCAGTTCTTC
CASEDLHISYNEQFF
>TRBJ1-2|.|.|TRBV5-1
TGCGCCAGCAGCGCATCCGGGACCTACTATGGCTACACCTTC
CASSASGTYYGYTF
>TRBJ2-7|.|.|TRBV27
TGTGCCAGCAGTTTATCTTCAGGGTCGTCCTACGAGCAGTACTTC
CASSLSSGSSYEQYF
>TRBJ2-5|.|.|TRBV5-8
TGTGCCAGCAGCCATGAAGGGAGGCAAGAGACCCAGTACTTC
CASSHEGRQETQYF
>TRBJ1-1|.|.|TRBV28
TGTGCCAGCAGTTTAAGAGGGATCTCATGGGAGACTGAAGCTTTCTTT
CASSLRGISWETEAFF
>TRBJ2-7|TRBD1|.|TRBV5-5
TGTGCCAGCAGCTGGCTTACAGGGGGAAGCTACGAGCAGTACTTC
CASSWLTGGSYEQYF
>TRBJ2-1|TRBD2|.|TRBV5-1
TGCGCCAGCAGCCAAACTAGCGGGGGATACAATGAGCAGTTCTTC
CASSQTSGGYNEQFF
>TRBJ1-2|TRBD1|.|TRBV28
TGTGCCAGCAGTTCGACAGGGAGCGGCTATGGCTACACCTTC
CASSSTGSGYGYTF
>TRBJ2-7|TRBD1|.|TRBV7-9
TGTGCCAGCAGTCACCCAGGGGGTCCGGGCGAGCAGTACTTC
CASSHPGGPGEQYF
>TRBJ1-5|.|.|TRBV28
TGTGCCAGCAGGATGGGGCTACTAGGAGGCAATCAGCCCCAGCATTTT
CASRMGLLGGNQPQHF
>TRBJ1-2|TRBD1|.|TRBV27
TGTGCCAGCAGTGCGGGACAGGGCTCAGGCTTCGACTATGGCTACACCTTC
CASSAGQGSGFDYGYTF
>TRBJ1-1|.|.|TRBV6-5
TGTGCCAGCAGTTCTCAGCTTGTCACTGAAGCTTTCTTT
CASSSQLVTEAFF
>TRBJ2-5|TRBD2|.|TRBV5-1
TGCGCCAGCAGCCCTCGTAATAGCCGGGGGGTACAAGAGACCCAGTACTTC
CASSPRNSRGVQETQYF
>TRBJ2-7|.|.|TRBV9
TGTGCCAGCAGCGGGGGACCGGACTCGTCCTACGAGCAGTACTTC
CASSGGPDSSYEQYF
>TRBJ2-7|.|few|TRBV27
TGTGCCAGCAGTCACGACAGAACCTACGAGCAGTACTTC
CASSHDRTYEQYF
>TRBJ1-1|.|.|TRBV7-6
TGTGCCAGCAGTCCGAGGGACCTTAACACTGAAGCTTTCTTT
CASSPRDLNTEAFF
>TRBJ1-1|.|.|TRBV14
TGTGCCAGCAGCCAAGAAAAGCGAGGCACTGAAGCTTTCTTT
CASSQEKRGTEAFF
>TRBJ2-6|.|.|TRBV28
TGTGCCAGCAGTCCTGGGGCCAACGTCCTGACTTTC
CASSPGANVLTF
>TRBJ2-2|.|.|TRBV2
TGTGCCAGCAATCGTTTCGCCGGGGAGCTGTTTTTT
CASNRFAGELFF
>TRBJ1-1|.|.|TRBV9
TGTGCCAGCAGCGTAGGAATGAACACTGAAGCTTTCTTT
CASSVGMNTEAFF
>TRBJ2-2|.|.|TRBV7-9
TGTGCCAGCAGCAAGGGCCCTGGCGGGGAGCTGTTTTTT
CASSKGPGGELFF
>TRBJ2-6|.|.|TRBV29-1
TGCAGCGTTGCGGTTGCGGAATCTGGGGCCAACGTCCTGACTTTC
CSVAVAESGANVLTF
>TRBJ2-7|TRBD1|.|TRBV29-1
TGCAGCGTTACCCCCGGGACAGACGAGCAGTACTTC
CSVTPGTDEQYF
>TRBJ2-7|.|.|TRBV4-3
TGCGCCAGCAGCCAAGATCGGCGGGGCTCCTACGAGCAGTACTTC
CASSQDRRGSYEQYF
>TRBJ2-3|TRBD1|.|TRBV5-1
TGCGCCAGCAGGAAGACTCCGGGACAGGGAGGGAACACAGATACGCAGTATTTT
CASRKTPGQGGNTDTQYF
>TRBJ1-3|.|.|TRBV5-6
TGTGCCAGCAGCCCTTACGGGGGCTCTGGCCCCATCTCTGGAAACACCATATATTTT
CASSPYGGSGPISGNTIYF
>TRBJ2-7|.|.|TRBV5-6
TGTGCCAGCAGCTGGAACATACGACCCTACGAGCAGTACTTC
CASSWNIRPYEQYF
>TRBJ2-2|TRBD1|.|TRBV28
TGTGCCAGTAATCGGGACAGGGGTCGCACCGGGGAGCTGTTTTTT
CASNRDRGRTGELFF
>TRBJ2-2|TRBD2|once|TRBV28
TGTGCCAGCAGGGGGACTAGCTACACCGGGGAGCTGTTTTTT
CASRGTSYTGELFF
>TRBJ2-1|TRBD1|.|TRBV7-3
TGTGCCAGCAGCTTAGGGGACAGCGCGGACAATGAGCAGTTCTTC
CASSLGDSADNEQFF
>TRBJ2-7|TRBD2|.|TRBV5-6
TGTGCCAGCAGCTCACTAGCGGACGAGCAGTACTTC
CASSSLADEQYF
>TRBJ2-7|.|.|TRBV7-9
TGTGCCAGCAGCGGAATAAACAACGAGCAGTACTTC
CASSGINNEQYF
>TRBJ2-3|.|.|TRBV13
TGTGCCAGCAGCTTAGTGGTCGGGGAAAGCACAGATACGCAGTATTTT
CASSLVVGESTDTQYF
>TRBJ2-5|TRBD2|.|TRBV11-3
TGTGCCAGCAGAGTAGCGGGACAAGAGACCCAGTACTTC
CASRVAGQETQYF
>TRBJ2-4|TRBD1|.|TRBV5-5
TGTGCCAGCAGCTTGGCCCAGGGGGCTAACATTCAGTACTTC
CASSLAQGANIQYF
>TRBJ1-5|.|.|TRBV5-6
TGTGCCAGCAGCTTGGAGATGGAGGTTGATCAGCCCCAGCATTTT
CASSLEMEVDQPQHF
>TRBJ1-1|TRBD1|.|TRBV6-1
TGTGCCAGCAGTGAATTCGGGGGACAGAATACGCAGGCTTTCTTT
CASSEFGGQNTQAFF
>TRBJ1-2|.|once|TRBV4-1
TGCGCCAGCAGCCAAGTCCGGGGAGACTATGGCTACACCTTC
CASSQVRGDYGYTF
>TRBJ2-2|TRBD2|once|TRBV7-3
TGTGCCAGCAGCGCATTAGCGGGCACGAACACCGGGGAGCTGTTTTTT
CASSALAGTNTGELFF